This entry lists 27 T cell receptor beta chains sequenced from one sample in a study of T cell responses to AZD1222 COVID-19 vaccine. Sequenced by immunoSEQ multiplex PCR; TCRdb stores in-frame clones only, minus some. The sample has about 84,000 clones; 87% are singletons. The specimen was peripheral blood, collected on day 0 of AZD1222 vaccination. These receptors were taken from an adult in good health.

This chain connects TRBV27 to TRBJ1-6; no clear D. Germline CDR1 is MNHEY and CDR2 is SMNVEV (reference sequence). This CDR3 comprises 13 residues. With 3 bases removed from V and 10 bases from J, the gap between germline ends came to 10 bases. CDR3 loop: CASSLAGRSPLHF. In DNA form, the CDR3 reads TGTGCCAGCAGTTTGGCGGGGAGATCACCCCTCCACTTT.

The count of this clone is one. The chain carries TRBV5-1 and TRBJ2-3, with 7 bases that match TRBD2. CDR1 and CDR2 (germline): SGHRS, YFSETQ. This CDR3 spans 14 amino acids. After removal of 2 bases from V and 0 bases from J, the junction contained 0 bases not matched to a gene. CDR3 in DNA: TGCGCCAGCAGCTTTAGCGGGAGCACAGATACGCAGTATTTT. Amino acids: CASSFSGSTDTQYF.

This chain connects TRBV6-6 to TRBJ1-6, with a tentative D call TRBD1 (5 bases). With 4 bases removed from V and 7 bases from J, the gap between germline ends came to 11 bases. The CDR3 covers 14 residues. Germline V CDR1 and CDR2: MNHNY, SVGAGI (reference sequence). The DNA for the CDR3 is TGTGCCAGCAGTTTCGACGGGGACAATTCACCCCTCCACTTT. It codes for CASSFDGDNSPLHF.

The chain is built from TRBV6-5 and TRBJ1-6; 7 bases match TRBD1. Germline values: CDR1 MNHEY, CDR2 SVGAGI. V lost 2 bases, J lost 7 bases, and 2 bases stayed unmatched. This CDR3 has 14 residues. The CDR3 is CASSYGTENSPLHF. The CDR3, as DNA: TGTGCCAGCAGTTACGGGACAGAGAATTCACCCCTCCACTTT.

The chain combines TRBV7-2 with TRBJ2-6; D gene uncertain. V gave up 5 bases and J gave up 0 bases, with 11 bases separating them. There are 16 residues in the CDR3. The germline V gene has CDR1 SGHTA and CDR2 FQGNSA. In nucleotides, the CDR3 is TGTGCCAGCAGCCCGCGTTTAGGCTCTGGGGCCAACGTCCTGACTTTC. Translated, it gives CASSPRLGSGANVLTF. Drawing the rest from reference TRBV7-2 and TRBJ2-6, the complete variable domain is GAGVSQSPSNKVTEKGKDVELRCDPISGHTALYWYRQSLGQGLEFLIYFQGNSAPDKSGLPSDRFSAERTGGSVSTLTIQRTQQEDSAVYLCASSPRLGSGANVLTFGAGSRLTVL.

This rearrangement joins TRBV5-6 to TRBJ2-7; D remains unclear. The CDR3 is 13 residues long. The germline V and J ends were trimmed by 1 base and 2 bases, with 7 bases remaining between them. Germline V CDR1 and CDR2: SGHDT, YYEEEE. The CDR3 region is CASSLSVTYEQYF. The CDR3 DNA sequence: TGTGCCAGCAGCTTGTCAGTGACCTACGAGCAGTACTTC.

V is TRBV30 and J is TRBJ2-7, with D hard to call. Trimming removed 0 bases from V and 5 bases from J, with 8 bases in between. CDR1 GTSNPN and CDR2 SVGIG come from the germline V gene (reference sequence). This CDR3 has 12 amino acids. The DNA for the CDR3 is TGTGCCTGGAGTGTACTGGGCCACGAGCAGTACTTC. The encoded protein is CAWSVLGHEQYF.

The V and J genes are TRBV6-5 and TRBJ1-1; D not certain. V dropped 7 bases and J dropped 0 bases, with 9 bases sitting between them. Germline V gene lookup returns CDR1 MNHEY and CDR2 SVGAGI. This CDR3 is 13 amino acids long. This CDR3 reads CASIWGMNTEAFF. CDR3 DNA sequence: TGTGCCAGCATATGGGGTATGAACACTGAAGCTTTCTTT.

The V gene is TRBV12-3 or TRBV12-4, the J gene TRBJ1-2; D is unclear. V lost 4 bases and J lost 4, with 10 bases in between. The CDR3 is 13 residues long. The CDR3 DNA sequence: TGTGCCAGCAGTTCGACGGACGTCTATGGCTACACCTTC. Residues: CASSSTDVYGYTF.

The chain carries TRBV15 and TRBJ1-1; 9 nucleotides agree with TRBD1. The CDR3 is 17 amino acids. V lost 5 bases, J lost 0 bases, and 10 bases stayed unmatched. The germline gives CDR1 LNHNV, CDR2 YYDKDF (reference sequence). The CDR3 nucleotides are TGTGCCACCAGCTCGACATCTACAGGGGGCGTGAACACTGAAGCTTTCTTT. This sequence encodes CATSSTSTGGVNTEAFF.

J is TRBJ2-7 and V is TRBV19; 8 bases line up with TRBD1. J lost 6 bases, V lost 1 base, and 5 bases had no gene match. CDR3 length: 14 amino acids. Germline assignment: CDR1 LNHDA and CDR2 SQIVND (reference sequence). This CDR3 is CASSIGLRGREQYF. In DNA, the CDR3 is TGTGCCAGTAGTATAGGCCTCAGGGGGCGCGAGCAGTACTTC.

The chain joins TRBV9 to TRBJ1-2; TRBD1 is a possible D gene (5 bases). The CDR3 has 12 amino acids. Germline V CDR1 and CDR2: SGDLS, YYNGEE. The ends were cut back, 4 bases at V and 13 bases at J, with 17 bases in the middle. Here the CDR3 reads CASSLSRGEGTF. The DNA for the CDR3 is TGTGCCAGCAGCCTATCAAGGGGTGAGGGCACCTTC.

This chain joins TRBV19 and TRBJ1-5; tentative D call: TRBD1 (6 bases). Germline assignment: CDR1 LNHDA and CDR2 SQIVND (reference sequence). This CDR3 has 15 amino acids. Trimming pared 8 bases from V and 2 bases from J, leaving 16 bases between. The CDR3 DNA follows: TGTGCCAGTCGGGGGTTACAGGGCCGCAATCAGCCCCAGCATTTT. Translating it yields CASRGLQGRNQPQHF.

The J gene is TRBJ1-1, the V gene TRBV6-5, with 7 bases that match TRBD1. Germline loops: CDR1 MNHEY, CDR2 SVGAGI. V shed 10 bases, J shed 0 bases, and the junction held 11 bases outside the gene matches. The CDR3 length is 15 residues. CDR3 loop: CATGLGGTVNTEAFF. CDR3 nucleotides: TGTGCCACCGGATTGGGCGGGACAGTGAACACTGAAGCTTTCTTT.

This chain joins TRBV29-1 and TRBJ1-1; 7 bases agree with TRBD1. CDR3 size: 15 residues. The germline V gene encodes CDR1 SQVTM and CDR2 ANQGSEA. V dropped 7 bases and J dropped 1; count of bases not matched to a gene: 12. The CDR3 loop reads CSAFVGGGGNTEAFF. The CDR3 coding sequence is TGCAGCGCTTTCGTAGGGGGCGGGGGGAACACTGAAGCTTTCTTT.

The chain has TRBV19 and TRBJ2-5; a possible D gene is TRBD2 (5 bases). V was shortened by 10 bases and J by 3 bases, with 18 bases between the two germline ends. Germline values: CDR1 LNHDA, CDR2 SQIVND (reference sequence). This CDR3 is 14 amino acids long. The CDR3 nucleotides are TGTGCCACTACTACTAGAGACGGGAAAGAGACCCAGTACTTC. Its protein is CATTTRDGKETQYF.

The CDR3 coding sequence is TGTGCCAGCTCGCCCCGGGACAGCTTAAACTATGGCTACACCTTC. Amino acids: CASSPRDSLNYGYTF. The chain links TRBV18 to TRBJ1-2, with 7 bases that match TRBD1. Germline CDR1 and CDR2: KGHSH and LQKENI. J gave up 2 bases and V 6 bases, and 9 bases lay outside the gene matches. The CDR3 is 15 amino acids.

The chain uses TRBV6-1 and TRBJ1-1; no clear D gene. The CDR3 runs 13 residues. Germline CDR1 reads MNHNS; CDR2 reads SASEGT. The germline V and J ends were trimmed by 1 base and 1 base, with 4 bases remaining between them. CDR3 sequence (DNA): TGTGCCAGCAGTGAAGTGACGAACACTGAAGCTTTCTTT. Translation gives CASSEVTNTEAFF.

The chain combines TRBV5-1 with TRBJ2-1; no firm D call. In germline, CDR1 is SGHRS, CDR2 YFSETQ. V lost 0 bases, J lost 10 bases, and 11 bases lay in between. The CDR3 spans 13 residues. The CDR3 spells CASSLGTLAEQFF. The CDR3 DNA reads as TGCGCCAGCAGCTTGGGGACCCTTGCGGAGCAGTTCTTC.

The CDR3 region is CASSIKGLGTEAFF. The DNA of the CDR3 is TGTGCCAGTAGTATAAAGGGACTGGGGACTGAAGCTTTCTTT. The chain recombines TRBV19 with TRBJ1-1; D is possibly TRBD1 (5 bases). The CDR3 covers 14 residues. The V and J ends lost 2 bases and 5 bases respectively, with 12 bases between them. Germline assignment: CDR1 LNHDA and CDR2 SQIVND (reference sequence).

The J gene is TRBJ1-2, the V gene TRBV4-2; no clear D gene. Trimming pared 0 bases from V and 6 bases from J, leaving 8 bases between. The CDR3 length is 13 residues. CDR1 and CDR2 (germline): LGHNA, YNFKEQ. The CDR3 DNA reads TGTGCCAGCAGCCAAGAGAGGTCCCATGGCTACACCTTC. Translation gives CASSQERSHGYTF.

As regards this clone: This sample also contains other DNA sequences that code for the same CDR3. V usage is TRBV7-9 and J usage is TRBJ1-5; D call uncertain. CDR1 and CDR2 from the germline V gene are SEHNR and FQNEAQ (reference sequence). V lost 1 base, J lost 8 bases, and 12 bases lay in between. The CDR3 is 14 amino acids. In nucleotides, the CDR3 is TGTGCCAGCAGCTTAGGACTTGGAGAAAAGCCCCAGCATTTT. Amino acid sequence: CASSLGLGEKPQHF.

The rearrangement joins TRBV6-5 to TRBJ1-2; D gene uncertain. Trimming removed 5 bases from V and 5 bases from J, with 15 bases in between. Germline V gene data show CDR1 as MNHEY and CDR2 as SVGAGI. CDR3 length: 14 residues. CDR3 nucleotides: TGTGCCAGCAGTACACCGGGAGACAATTATGGCTACACCTTC. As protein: CASSTPGDNYGYTF.

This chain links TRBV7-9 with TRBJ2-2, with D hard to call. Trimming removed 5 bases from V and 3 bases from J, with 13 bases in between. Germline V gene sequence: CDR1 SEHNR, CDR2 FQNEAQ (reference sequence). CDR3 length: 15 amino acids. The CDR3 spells CASSGRSWDTGELFF. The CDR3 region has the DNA TGTGCCAGCAGCGGCCGGTCCTGGGACACCGGGGAGCTGTTTTTT.

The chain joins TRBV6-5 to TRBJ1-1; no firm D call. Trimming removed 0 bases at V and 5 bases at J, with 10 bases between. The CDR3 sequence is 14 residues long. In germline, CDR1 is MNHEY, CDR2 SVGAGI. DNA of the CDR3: TGTGCCAGCAGTTACTCGATAACGGGAACTGAAGCTTTCTTT. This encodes CASSYSITGTEAFF.

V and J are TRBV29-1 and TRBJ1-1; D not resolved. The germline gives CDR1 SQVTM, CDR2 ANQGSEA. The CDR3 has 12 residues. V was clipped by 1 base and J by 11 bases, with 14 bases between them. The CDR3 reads CSVEGTTVEAFF. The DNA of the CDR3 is TGCAGCGTTGAAGGGACCACGGTGGAGGCTTTCTTT.

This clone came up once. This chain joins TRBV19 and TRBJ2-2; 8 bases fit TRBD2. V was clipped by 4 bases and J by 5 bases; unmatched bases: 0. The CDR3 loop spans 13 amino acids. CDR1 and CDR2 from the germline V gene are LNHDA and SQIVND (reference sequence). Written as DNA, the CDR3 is TGTGCCAGTAGTAGCGGGAGGACCGGGGAGCTGTTTTTT. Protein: CASSSGRTGELFF.